This T cell receptor (beta chain) was captured in a study of T cells in Graves' hyperthyroidism and ophthalmopathy. V lost 4 bases and J lost 7; bases outside the gene matches: 1. The germline V gene has CDR1 SNHLY and CDR2 FYNNEI. The CDR3 totals 14 residues. The authors deemed Graves' hyperthyroidism stable absent ophthalmopathy progression within 18 months. Lactation, pregnancy, other autoimmune disease or uncontrolled infection excluded patients. This clonotype has ten or more counts. Its target is not known. Authors of the study amplified TCR beta CDR3 regions from RNA transcripts. Using the HTBI primer set, a first-round RT-PCR was run on the TCR CDR3. Each CDR3 protein gets one entry after TCRdb re-called the multiplex PCR reads with MiXCR. The sample has some 800,000 distinct CDR3 sequences; over 35% are singletons. Regarding the study as a whole: A model of 13 V-J pairs discriminated ophthalmopathy from stable hyperthyroidism. Most thyroid clonotypes expanded above 0.001 were also detected in blood.

The source material was blood. This clonotype originated in a man younger than 35 with Graves' hyperthyroidism. This chain joins TRBV2 and TRBJ1-6; 10 nucleotides align to TRBD1. CDR3 in amino acids: CASSADRGNSPLHF. CDR3 DNA: TGTGCCAGCAGTGCGGACAGGGGGAATTCACCCCTCCACTTT.